Only one count was recorded for the clone carrying this T cell receptor (beta chain). Antigen specificity is unknown. The data belong to a study of cytomegalovirus exposure and HLA in healthy donors. Points from the study as a whole: Testing in vitro showed a few CMV-associated chains specific for CMV antigens.

Amplification used 60 Vbeta primers and 13 Jbeta primers. Sequencing used immunoSEQ multiplex PCR; TCRdb keeps in-frame clones, though not all of them. The data contain about 150,000 clones, 60% to 80% of them seen just once; the ten biggest clones take up roughly 3.8%. The sample consisted of PBMCs. The sequence was obtained from a male donor in good health and CMV-seronegative.

The CDR3 protein is CSVEQGGETQYF. The CDR3 bases are TGCAGCGTTGAACAGGGGGGAGAGACCCAGTACTTC. The rearrangement joins TRBV29-1 to TRBJ2-5, with a tentative D call TRBD1 (7 bases). This CDR3 spans 12 amino acids. Germline CDR1 SQVTM, CDR2 ANQGSEA. Trimming took off 2 bases at V and 4 bases at J, with 8 bases between the two ends. Supplemented by reference TRBV29-1 and TRBJ2-5, the full variable domain reads SAVISQKPSRDICQRGTSLTIQCQVDSQVTMMFWYRQQPGQSLTLIATANQGSEATYESGFVIDKFPISRPNLTFSTLTVSNMSPEDSSIYLCSVEQGGETQYFGPGTRLLVL.